This is a list of T cell receptor beta chains from one sample in a study of preoperative IRX-2 immunotherapy in early breast cancer. The assay was immunoSEQ multiplex PCR, and TCRdb's table has in-frame clones only and misses some. The table has 95,000 to 100,000 clones, roughly 90% seen once; the top ten hold approximately 2%. The starting material was tumor tissue, obtained after IRX-2 immunotherapy. These receptors were taken from a human donor with breast cancer. Each CDR3 is given with its conserved first and last residue. The order of the fields is CDR3 length, D gene, V gene, J gene, clone size, CDR3 protein, CDR3 DNA. The D gene is left open where the match is weak. Some rows mark clone size as missing; the rest say once, few, many or name a class of expanded clone.

cdr3_length: 15; d_call: TRBD1; v_call: TRBV27; j_call: TRBJ1-5; clone_size: .; cdr3_aa: CATSDRGQGDQPQHF; cdr3_nt: TGTGCCACCAGTGATCGAGGACAGGGGGATCAGCCCCAGCATTTT
cdr3_length: 14; d_call: .; v_call: TRBV10-3; j_call: TRBJ1-2; clone_size: .; cdr3_aa: CAISEIGVRYGYTF; cdr3_nt: TGTGCCATCAGTGAGATAGGGGTGAGATATGGCTACACCTTC
cdr3_length: 15; d_call: .; v_call: TRBV12-5; j_call: TRBJ1-1; clone_size: .; cdr3_aa: CASTASGAPNTEAFF; cdr3_nt: TGTGCCAGCACCGCCTCGGGAGCACCGAACACTGAAGCTTTCTTT
cdr3_length: 14; d_call: TRBD2; v_call: TRBV11-3; j_call: TRBJ2-3; clone_size: .; cdr3_aa: CASGSSGSSDTQYF; cdr3_nt: TGTGCCAGCGGATCTAGCGGGAGTTCAGATACGCAGTATTTT
cdr3_length: 13; d_call: .; v_call: TRBV28; j_call: TRBJ1-2; clone_size: .; cdr3_aa: CASSEGQIYGYTF; cdr3_nt: TGTGCCAGCAGCGAAGGACAGATCTATGGCTACACCTTC
cdr3_length: 18; d_call: TRBD1; v_call: TRBV6-8; j_call: TRBJ2-6; clone_size: once; cdr3_aa: CASSYQGTGGSGANVLTF; cdr3_nt: TGTGCCAGCAGTTACCAAGGGACAGGGGGGTCTGGGGCCAACGTCCTGACTTTC
cdr3_length: 15; d_call: .; v_call: TRBV7-1; j_call: TRBJ2-7; clone_size: .; cdr3_aa: CASSFFPTSYYEQYF; cdr3_nt: TGTGCCAGCAGCTTTTTTCCTACTAGCTACTACGAGCAGTACTTC
cdr3_length: 20; d_call: TRBD1; v_call: TRBV19; j_call: TRBJ1-5; clone_size: .; cdr3_aa: CASSDWGQGKERYRNQPQHF; cdr3_nt: TGTGCCAGTAGTGATTGGGGACAGGGGAAGGAAAGGTATCGCAATCAGCCCCAGCATTTT
cdr3_length: 14; d_call: TRBD1; v_call: TRBV29-1; j_call: TRBJ1-2; clone_size: .; cdr3_aa: CSVDPGRTGNGYTF; cdr3_nt: TGCAGCGTTGATCCAGGGCGGACAGGGAATGGCTACACCTTC
cdr3_length: 14; d_call: .; v_call: TRBV2; j_call: TRBJ1-2; clone_size: .; cdr3_aa: CASREQPFTYGYTF; cdr3_nt: TGTGCCAGCAGGGAACAGCCGTTCACCTATGGCTACACCTTC
cdr3_length: 16; d_call: TRBD1; v_call: TRBV5-1; j_call: TRBJ1-3; clone_size: .; cdr3_aa: CASSLAGTGVGNTIYF; cdr3_nt: TGCGCCAGCAGCTTGGCCGGGACAGGGGTAGGAAACACCATATATTTT
cdr3_length: 14; d_call: TRBD2; v_call: TRBV11-3; j_call: TRBJ2-3; clone_size: .; cdr3_aa: CASSFSGRTDTQYF; cdr3_nt: TGTGCCAGCAGCTTTAGCGGGAGGACGGATACGCAGTATTTT
cdr3_length: 16; d_call: .; v_call: TRBV11-3; j_call: TRBJ2-2; clone_size: .; cdr3_aa: CASSLLGNTNTGELFF; cdr3_nt: TGTGCCAGCAGCTTACTAGGGAACACAAACACCGGGGAGCTGTTTTTT
cdr3_length: 15; d_call: TRBD1; v_call: TRBV25-1; j_call: TRBJ1-1; clone_size: few; cdr3_aa: CASREGTGRDTEAFF; cdr3_nt: TGTGCCAGCAGGGAGGGGACAGGGAGGGACACTGAAGCTTTCTTT
cdr3_length: 15; d_call: .; v_call: TRBV15; j_call: TRBJ2-5; clone_size: .; cdr3_aa: CATSSRDKYQETQYF; cdr3_nt: TGTGCCACCAGCAGCCGGGACAAGTACCAAGAGACCCAGTACTTC
cdr3_length: 15; d_call: TRBD2; v_call: TRBV9; j_call: TRBJ2-7; clone_size: .; cdr3_aa: CASSRRAGGPYEQYF; cdr3_nt: TGTGCCAGCAGTCGGAGGGCGGGGGGGCCCTACGAGCAGTACTTC
cdr3_length: 14; d_call: .; v_call: TRBV10-3; j_call: TRBJ1-5; clone_size: .; cdr3_aa: CAISEGNSNQPQHF; cdr3_nt: TGTGCCATCAGTGAGGGGAATAGCAATCAGCCCCAGCATTTT